The 29 T cell receptor beta chains given below trace back to one sample, sequenced in a study of neurological immune-mediated disorders. TCRdb itself ran the 5' RACE reads through MiXCR, one entry per CDR3 protein. The sample holds some 30,000 distinct CDR3 sequences, 15% seen once. The sequenced material came from PBMCs. The origin of the receptors is a man in his 70s in good health.

This clonotype appeared many times. The chain is built from TRBV20-1 and TRBJ2-7; the match to TRBD1 covers 10 bases. The CDR3 length is 12 residues. Germline CDR1 is DFQATT and CDR2 is SNEGSKA (reference sequence). J gave up 7 bases and V 8 bases, and 8 bases lay outside the gene matches. The CDR3 here is CSSYDRGREQYF. The CDR3 region has the DNA TGCAGTTCTTACGACAGGGGGCGGGAGCAGTACTTC.

This chain connects TRBV6-5 to TRBJ1-1; D is unresolved. Germline V gives CDR1 MNHEY, CDR2 SVGAGI. V was cut by 2 bases and J by 6 bases, with 10 bases left in between. The CDR3 runs to 13 residues. The CDR3 here is CASSYGFGAEAFF. The CDR3 region has the DNA TGTGCCAGCAGTTACGGGTTCGGCGCTGAAGCTTTCTTT.

In its sample, this clonotype was seen many times. The chain links TRBV11-3 to TRBJ1-1; 7 bases map to TRBD1. From germline, CDR1 is SGHNT and CDR2 YENEEA. V shed 5 bases and J 0 bases; nucleotides not matched to a gene: 3. There are 14 residues in the CDR3. The CDR3 protein is CASSRDSMNTEAFF. The CDR3 region has the DNA TGTGCCAGCAGCCGGGACAGTATGAACACTGAAGCTTTCTTT.

This clonotype was seen ten or more times. The V gene is TRBV7-8, the J gene TRBJ2-1; the D is unclear. Germline V gene sequence: CDR1 SGHVS, CDR2 FQNEAQ. The CDR3 has 16 residues. Trimming removed 5 bases at V and 0 bases at J, with 14 bases between. CDR3: CASSHNSLSSYNEQFF. In DNA form, the CDR3 reads TGTGCCAGCAGCCACAACAGTCTGAGCTCCTACAATGAGCAGTTCTTC. The full variable domain, with the rest looked up from reference TRBV7-8 and TRBJ2-1, is GAGVSQSPRYKVAKRGQDVALRCDPISGHVSLFWYQQALGQGPEFLTYFQNEAQLDKSGLPSDRFFAERPEGSVSTLKIQRTQQEDSAVYLCASSHNSLSSYNEQFFGPGTRLTVL.

This clonotype was detected many times. The chain employs TRBV7-2 and TRBJ2-4; D might be TRBD2 (6 bases). V lost 1 base and J 2 bases, leaving 9 bases between the germline ends. This CDR3 has 15 residues. Per germline, CDR1 SGHTA and CDR2 FQGNSA. The CDR3 protein is CASSLDGGSKNIQYF. The CDR3 DNA follows: TGTGCCAGCAGCTTAGACGGGGGATCCAAAAACATTCAGTACTTC.

This clonotype has a count of ten or more. This chain connects TRBV29-1 to TRBJ2-5; D is perhaps TRBD1 (6 bases). Trimming removed 6 bases at V and 5 bases at J, with 25 bases between. From germline, CDR1 is SQVTM and CDR2 ANQGSEA. This CDR3 spans 16 amino acids. The CDR3 sequence: CSVGAFQGKLEETQYF. The CDR3 region has the DNA TGCAGCGTGGGGGCCTTCCAGGGGAAGTTGGAGGAGACCCAGTACTTC. The variable domain in full, completed from reference TRBV29-1 and TRBJ2-5, reads SAVISQKPSRDICQRGTSLTIQCQVDSQVTMMFWYRQQPGQSLTLIATANQGSEATYESGFVIDKFPISRPNLTFSTLTVSNMSPEDSSIYLCSVGAFQGKLEETQYFGPGTRLLVL.

The chain has TRBV6-2 or TRBV6-3 and TRBJ2-7; D uncertain. The CDR3 covers 15 residues. The V end was cut by 6 bases, the J end by 3 bases, with 18 bases between. Germline lookup yields CDR1 MNHEY and CDR2 SVGEGT. The CDR3 loop is CASSSPGGVRYEQYF. The DNA for the CDR3 is TGTGCCAGCAGCTCCCCCGGCGGAGTTCGCTACGAGCAGTACTTC.

In its sample, this clonotype was seen many times. The rearrangement links TRBV28 to TRBJ1-1, with 9 positions matching TRBD1. The CDR3 runs to 17 residues. CDR1 and CDR2 from the germline V gene are MDHEN and SYDVKM. Losses at the gene ends were 6 bases for V and 7 bases for J; bases not matched to a gene: 18. The CDR3 region has the DNA TGTGCCAGCAGATCCCTACACAGGGGGCTGCGTGTCCTTGAAGCTTTCTTT. This codes for CASRSLHRGLRVLEAFF.

This clonotype was found many times. V is TRBV10-3 and J is TRBJ2-2; D is perhaps TRBD1 (6 bases). V lost 0 bases to trimming and J lost 3 bases, with 14 bases between them. This CDR3 has 17 residues. The V gene's germline CDR1 is ENHRY and CDR2 SYGVKD. The DNA of the CDR3 is TGTGCCATCAGTGAGTCAGGGACATACCGGGACACCGGGGAGCTGTTTTTT. Translation: CAISESGTYRDTGELFF.

This clonotype showed up many times. The V gene is TRBV5-5, the J gene TRBJ1-1; D is ambiguous. This CDR3 region has 13 residues. Per germline, CDR1 SGHKS and CDR2 YYEKEE (reference sequence). V was cut by 2 bases and J by 4 bases, with 9 bases left in between. In nucleotides, the CDR3 is TGTGCCAGCAGCTTTGGGCACCTCACTGAAGCTTTCTTT. It specifies CASSFGHLTEAFF.

In its sample, this clonotype was seen many times. The V call is TRBV11-3, the J call TRBJ2-1; no reliable D call. CDR3 length equals 13 residues. V shed 2 bases and J shed 5 bases, with 7 bases lying between them. Germline CDR1 reads SGHNT; CDR2 reads YENEEA. Here the CDR3 reads CASSLNLDNEQFF. The CDR3 region has the DNA TGTGCCAGCAGCTTAAACCTGGACAATGAGCAGTTCTTC.

This clonotype was seen many times. V is TRBV21-1 and J is TRBJ2-2; the D call in the table, TRBD1, was not verified against the DNA. TRBV21-1 is designated a pseudogene. This CDR3 contains 17 residues. The CDR3 region is CASSKDRAGRNTGELFF. The CDR3 coding sequence is TGTGCCAGCAGCAAGGACAGAGCGGGGAGGAACACCGGGGAGCTGTTTTTT.

Ten or more counts support this clonotype. CDR3 in amino acids: CSARGPWHGYTF. CDR3 bases: TGCAGTGCTAGGGGACCATGGCATGGCTACACCTTC. V usage is TRBV20-1 and J usage is TRBJ1-2; TRBD1 might be the D (5 bases). Germline CDR1 reads DFQATT; CDR2 reads SNEGSKA (reference sequence). V dropped 3 bases and J dropped 6 bases, with 11 bases sitting between them. CDR3 length: 12 residues.

This clonotype came up many times. The chain recombines TRBV5-1 with TRBJ1-1, with D perhaps TRBD1 (6 bases). This CDR3 contains 16 residues. V shed 0 bases and J shed 0 bases, with 12 bases lying between them. Germline V gene data show CDR1 as SGHRS and CDR2 as YFSETQ. The CDR3 spells CASSLEAGVLNTEAFF. The CDR3 nucleotides read TGCGCCAGCAGCTTGGAGGCAGGGGTATTGAACACTGAAGCTTTCTTT.

In its sample, this clonotype was seen many times. The chain recombines TRBV11-2 with TRBJ1-2, with 8 bases fitting TRBD1. Trimming cost V 0 bases and J 4 bases; bases outside gene matches: 7. CDR1 is SGHAT and CDR2 is FQNNGV in the germline V gene. This CDR3 has 16 amino acids. The DNA for the CDR3 is TGTGCCAGCAGCTTAGATGCAGGGGGCAGAGGCTATGGCTACACCTTC. This codes for CASSLDAGGRGYGYTF.

Ten or more counts support this clonotype. The chain couples TRBV24-1 to TRBJ2-1; D is uncertain. CDR1 is KGHDR, CDR2 SFDVKD, per germline. This CDR3 has 12 residues. V was pared by 1 base and J by 6 bases, with 3 bases between. The CDR3 DNA follows: TGTGCCACCAGTGATTTTCCCAATGAGCAGTTCTTC. This codes for CATSDFPNEQFF.

The sample holds a few counts of this clonotype. The chain links TRBV7-8 to TRBJ2-4, with a tentative D call TRBD2 (5 bases). CDR1 is SGHVS and CDR2 is FQNEAQ in the germline V gene. This CDR3 region has 15 residues. V was clipped by 4 bases and J by 1 base, with 11 bases between them. Written as DNA, the CDR3 is TGTGCCAGCAGCTCGCCCGGGGAGGCCAAAAACATTCAGTACTTC. The encoded protein is CASSSPGEAKNIQYF. The full variable domain, in which reference TRBV7-8 and TRBJ2-4 provide the parts outside the CDR3, is GAGVSQSPRYKVAKRGQDVALRCDPISGHVSLFWYQQALGQGPEFLTYFQNEAQLDKSGLPSDRFFAERPEGSVSTLKIQRTQQEDSAVYLCASSSPGEAKNIQYFGAGTRLSVL.

There are many counts of this clonotype. The V call is TRBV6-5, the J call TRBJ2-7, with 9 bases fitting TRBD1. The CDR3 has 14 amino acids. The V and J ends lost 5 bases and 6 bases, in that order; junction bases with no gene match: 8. CDR1 MNHEY and CDR2 SVGAGI come from the germline V gene. The CDR3, as DNA: TGTGCCAGCAGTACCATGGACAGGGGTAGCGAGCAGTACTTC. Its protein product is CASSTMDRGSEQYF.

This clonotype was counted ten times or more. J is TRBJ1-1 and V is TRBV5-1, with D maybe TRBD1 (6 bases). CDR3 length equals 14 residues. Germline V CDR1 and CDR2: SGHRS, YFSETQ. Trimming shortened V by 0 bases and J by 1 base, and 7 bases separated the two germline ends. The CDR3 nucleotides read TGCGCCAGCAGCTTGGGGACAGCGAACACTGAAGCTTTCTTT. This codes for CASSLGTANTEAFF.

This clonotype was seen repeatedly, ten times or more. J is TRBJ1-1 and V is TRBV7-9; D remains ambiguous. The CDR3 extends over 11 amino acids. Trimming removed 5 bases at V and 11 bases at J, with 12 bases between. CDR1 SEHNR and CDR2 FQNEAQ come from the germline V gene (reference sequence). The CDR3 here is CASSLGEIAFF. The DNA for the CDR3 is TGTGCCAGCAGCCTTGGGGAGATCGCTTTCTTT.

This sequence joins TRBV28 and TRBJ2-2; the D is unclear. There are 14 residues in the CDR3. Trimming removed 2 bases at V and 5 bases at J, with 9 bases between. Per germline, CDR1 MDHEN and CDR2 SYDVKM. CDR3 region: CASSLMALTGELFF. The CDR3 region has the DNA TGTGCCAGCAGTTTAATGGCGTTGACCGGGGAGCTGTTTTTT.

Ten or more counts support this clonotype. This chain's CDR3 is CSAKQGEGTDTQYF. For the CDR3, the DNA is TGCAGTGCCAAACAGGGGGAGGGCACAGATACGCAGTATTTT. The V and J genes are TRBV20-1 and TRBJ2-3; 8 nucleotides line up with TRBD1. CDR1 is DFQATT, CDR2 SNEGSKA, per germline (reference sequence). The CDR3 is 14 residues long. V lost 6 bases to trimming and J lost 1 base; unmatched junction nucleotides: 6.

The gene calls are TRBV5-1 and TRBJ2-3, with 12 nucleotides matching TRBD2. CDR1 and CDR2 from the germline V gene are SGHRS and YFSETQ. The V segment lost 4 bases and the J segment 5 bases; nucleotides outside the gene matches: 2. The CDR3 extends over 14 amino acids. CDR3 nucleotide sequence: TGCGCCAGCAGCCTAGCGGGAGGGATAGATACGCAGTATTTT. Encoded protein: CASSLAGGIDTQYF.

This clonotype occurred once. The chain links TRBV7-3 to TRBJ2-2, with D unclear. Germline loops: CDR1 SGHTA, CDR2 FQGTGA. Trimming took off 2 bases at V and 6 bases at J, with 7 bases between the two ends. The CDR3 runs 13 residues. The chain's CDR3 is CASSLSVSGELFF. Written as DNA, the CDR3 is TGTGCCAGCAGCTTATCGGTGTCCGGGGAGCTGTTTTTT.

This clonotype occurred many times. This sequence joins TRBV3-1 and TRBJ2-2; a possible D gene is TRBD1 (6 bases). The CDR3 spans 13 residues. The germline gives CDR1 LGHDT, CDR2 YNNKEL (reference sequence). Trimming shortened V by 4 bases and J by 6 bases, and 9 bases separated the two germline ends. Here the CDR3 reads CASSRQGSGELFF. DNA for the CDR3: TGTGCCAGCAGCCGTCAGGGGTCCGGGGAGCTGTTTTTT.

There are many counts of this clonotype. CDR3 sequence reads: CSAVRQGEDYEQYF. The CDR3 coding sequence is TGCAGTGCTGTCCGACAGGGTGAGGACTACGAGCAGTACTTC. The chain has TRBV20-1 and TRBJ2-7; 7 bases are a match to TRBD1. J gave up 3 bases and V 5 bases, and 10 bases lay outside the gene matches. This CDR3 region has 14 residues. Germline loops: CDR1 DFQATT, CDR2 SNEGSKA (reference sequence).

Ten or more counts support this clonotype. The V call is TRBV5-5, the J call TRBJ2-7; no clear D gene. V was trimmed by 0 bases and J by 2 bases, leaving 3 bases between them. The CDR3 contains 12 residues. Germline CDR1 is SGHKS and CDR2 is YYEKEE (reference sequence). The CDR3 here is CASSLAPYEQYF. In DNA form, the CDR3 reads TGTGCCAGCAGCTTGGCCCCCTACGAGCAGTACTTC.

There are many counts of this clonotype. The chain employs TRBV27 and TRBJ2-7, with D perhaps TRBD1 (6 bases). The CDR3 contains 13 residues. Germline values: CDR1 MNHEY, CDR2 SMNVEV (reference sequence). The germline V and J ends were trimmed by 4 bases and 6 bases, with 13 bases remaining between them. This CDR3 is CASSSPNRVEQYF. The CDR3 nucleotides are TGTGCCAGCAGTTCCCCGAACAGGGTCGAGCAGTACTTC.

In this sample, this clonotype turned up many times. This chain links TRBV12-3 or TRBV12-4 with TRBJ2-7; 8 bases are a match to TRBD1. The CDR3 is 14 residues long. V was clipped by 4 bases and J by 6 bases; unmatched bases: 8. DNA for the CDR3: TGTGCCAGCAGTTCTGCAGGGGGCTGGCTCGAGCAGTACTTC. It yields the protein CASSSAGGWLEQYF.